A selection of T cell receptor beta chains follows, all from one sample in a study of regulatory T cells in long-lasting Graves disease. TCRdb re-analysed the multiplex PCR reads in MiXCR, keeping a single row per CDR3 protein. Found here are about 460,000 distinct CDR3 sequences, 20% to 25% of them singletons; the top ten hold around 14%. Sequenced here: peripheral blood mononuclear cells (PBMCs), sampled when the disease was refractory, from a patient treated with antithyroid drugs. These receptors were taken from a female donor with Graves disease. The CDR3 runs from the conserved cysteine through the conserved F or W. The order of the fields is CDR3 length, D gene, V gene, J gene, clone size, CDR3 protein, CDR3 DNA. A D gene is named only where the DNA matches it firmly. Clone sizes are given selectively: once, few, many, or a class where the clone is expanded.

19	NA	TRBV12-3/TRBV12-4	TRBJ1-1	NA	CASRLHSIPRTNRNTEAFF	TGTGCCAGCAGACTACACTCCATACCACGGACAAACAGGAACACTGAAGCTTTCTTT
13	TRBD1	TRBV10-2	TRBJ1-1	many	CASGGQPNTEAFF	TGCGCCAGCGGGGGACAGCCTAACACTGAAGCTTTCTTT
13	NA	TRBV29-1	TRBJ1-2	many	CSVGVAGAGGYTF	TGCAGCGTAGGGGTTGCGGGGGCTGGCGGCTACACCTTC
14	NA	TRBV30	TRBJ1-2	few	CAWTPLDATYGYTF	TGTGCCTGGACCCCGTTAGACGCTACCTATGGCTACACCTTC
18	NA	TRBV12-3/TRBV12-4	TRBJ1-5	NA	CASSLALGSGYSNQPQHF	TGTGCCAGCAGTTTAGCGCTTGGTTCGGGGTATAGCAATCAGCCCCAGCATTTT
14	NA	TRBV5-4	TRBJ1-5	few	CASSRGPDNQPQHF	TGTGCCAGCAGCCGGGGTCCGGACAATCAGCCCCAGCATTTT
13	NA	TRBV28	TRBJ1-2	many	CASSFDDNYGYTF	TGTGCCAGCAGTTTCGACGACAACTATGGCTACACCTTC
13	NA	TRBV28	TRBJ1-2	many	CASSLGRNYGYTF	TGTGCCAGCAGTTTGGGTCGGAACTATGGCTACACCTTC
19	TRBD1	TRBV27	TRBJ1-6	NA	CASSLSGQGPRWANSPLHF	TGTGCCAGCAGTTTATCGGGACAGGGGCCCCGTTGGGCCAATTCACCCCTCCACTTT
12	TRBD1	TRBV20-1	TRBJ2-7	many	CSVTGTGYEQYF	TGCAGTGTGACAGGGACAGGCTACGAGCAGTACTTC
17	TRBD1	TRBV3-1	TRBJ2-7	NA	CASSQGITGQGAGEQYF	TGTGCCAGCAGCCAGGGGATCACAGGACAGGGGGCTGGCGAGCAGTACTTC